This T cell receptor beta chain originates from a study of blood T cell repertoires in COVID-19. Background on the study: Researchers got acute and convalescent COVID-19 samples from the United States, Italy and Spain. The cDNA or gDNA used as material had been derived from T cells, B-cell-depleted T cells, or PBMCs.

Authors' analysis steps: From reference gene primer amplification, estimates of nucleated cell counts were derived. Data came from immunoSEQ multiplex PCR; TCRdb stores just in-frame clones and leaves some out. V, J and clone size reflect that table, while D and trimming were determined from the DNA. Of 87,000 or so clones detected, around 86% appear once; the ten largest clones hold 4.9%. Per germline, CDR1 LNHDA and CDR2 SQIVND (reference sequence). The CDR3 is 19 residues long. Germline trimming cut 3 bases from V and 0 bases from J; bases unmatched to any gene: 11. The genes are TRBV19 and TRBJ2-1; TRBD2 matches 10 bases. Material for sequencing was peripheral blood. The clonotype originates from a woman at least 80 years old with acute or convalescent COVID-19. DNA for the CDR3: TGTGCCAGTAGTATCCAGACTAGCGGGCGGTTTAGCTCCTACAATGAGCAGTTCTTC. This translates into CASSIQTSGRFSSYNEQFF.